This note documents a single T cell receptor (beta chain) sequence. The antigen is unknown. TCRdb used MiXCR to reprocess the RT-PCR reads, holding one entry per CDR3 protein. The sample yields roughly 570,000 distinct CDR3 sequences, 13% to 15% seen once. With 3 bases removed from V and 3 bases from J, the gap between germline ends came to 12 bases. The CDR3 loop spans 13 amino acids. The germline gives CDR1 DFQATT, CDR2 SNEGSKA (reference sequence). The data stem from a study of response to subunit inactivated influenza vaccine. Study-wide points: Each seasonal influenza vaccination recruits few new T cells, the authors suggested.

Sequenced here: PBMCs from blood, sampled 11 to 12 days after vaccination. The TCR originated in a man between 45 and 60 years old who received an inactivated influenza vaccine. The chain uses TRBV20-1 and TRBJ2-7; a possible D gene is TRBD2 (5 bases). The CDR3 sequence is CSARPASSYEQYF. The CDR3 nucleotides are TGCAGTGCTAGGCCTGCTAGCAGCTACGAGCAGTACTTC.